In its sample, the clone carrying this T cell receptor beta chain was seen once. This CDR3 spans 14 amino acids. Germline assignment: CDR1 SGHNT and CDR2 YYREEE (reference sequence). The V end was cut by 0 bases, the J end by 4 bases, with 10 bases between. The record originates from a study of blood T cell repertoires in COVID-19. Study-wide context: Donors in the United States, Italy and Spain gave samples during acute or convalescent COVID-19.

In the authors' workflow: Amplified reference gene primers provided the basis for estimating nucleated cell counts. The assay was immunoSEQ multiplex PCR, and TCRdb's table has in-frame clones only and misses some. V and J calls and clone size follow that table, whereas D and trimming were derived from the DNA. The data show 130,000 to 150,000 clones, 80% to 90% seen once. The sequenced sample consisted of peripheral blood. The receptor's source is a human donor with acute or convalescent COVID-19. The donor label of this sample is uncertain. The V and J genes are TRBV5-4 and TRBJ1-1; D may be TRBD1 (6 bases). CDR3 DNA sequence: TGTGCCAGCAGCTTGGAACAGGGAGTCACTGAAGCTTTCTTT. Translating gives CASSLEQGVTEAFF.